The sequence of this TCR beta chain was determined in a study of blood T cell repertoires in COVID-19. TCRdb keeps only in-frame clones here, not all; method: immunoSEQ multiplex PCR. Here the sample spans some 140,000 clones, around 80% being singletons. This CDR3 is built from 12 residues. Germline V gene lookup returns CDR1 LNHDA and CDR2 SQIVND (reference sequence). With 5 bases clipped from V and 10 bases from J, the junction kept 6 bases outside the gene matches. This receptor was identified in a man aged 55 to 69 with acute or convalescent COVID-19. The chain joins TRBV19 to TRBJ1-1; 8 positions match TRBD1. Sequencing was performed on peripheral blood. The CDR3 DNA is TGTGCCAGTAGTCCTCACAGGGGGGGAGCTTTCTTT. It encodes CASSPHRGGAFF.